This T cell receptor (beta chain) was sequenced for a study of cytomegalovirus exposure and HLA in healthy donors. Whole-study results and caveats: In a later analysis, TCR association rates varied by HLA locus: DRB1 most, HLA-C fewest. Most sequenced TCRs were rare (though some public TCRs occurred in many donors).

The CDR3 is made up of 17 amino acids. CDR1 and CDR2 (germline): SGDLS, YYNGEE. V was shortened by 4 bases and J by 2 bases, with 18 bases between the two germline ends. The sample holds one count of this clone. Its cognate antigen is unknown. Primers included in the PCR were 60 Vbeta and 13 Jbeta primers. Generated by immunoSEQ multiplex PCR, the TCRdb table keeps only in-frame clones and is missing some. The table includes about 170,000 clones, under 75% detected once. The sample comprised PBMCs. The clonotype was recovered from a man aged 40-49 years in good health and CMV-seropositive. The chain uses TRBV9 and TRBJ2-2, with D possibly TRBD2 on 7 matching bases. The CDR3 reads CASSPRGREGNTGELFF. CDR3 DNA sequence: TGTGCCAGCAGCCCCAGGGGAAGGGAGGGAAACACCGGGGAGCTGTTTTTT.